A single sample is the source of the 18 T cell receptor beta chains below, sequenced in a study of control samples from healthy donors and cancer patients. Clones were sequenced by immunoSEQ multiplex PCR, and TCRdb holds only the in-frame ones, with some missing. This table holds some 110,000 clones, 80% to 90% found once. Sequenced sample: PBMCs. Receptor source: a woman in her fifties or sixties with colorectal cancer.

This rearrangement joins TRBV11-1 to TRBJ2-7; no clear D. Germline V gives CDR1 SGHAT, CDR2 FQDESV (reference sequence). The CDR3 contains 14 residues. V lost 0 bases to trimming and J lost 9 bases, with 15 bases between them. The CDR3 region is CASSLATPEWGQYF. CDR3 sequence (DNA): TGTGCCAGCAGCTTAGCAACTCCCGAATGGGGGCAGTACTTC.

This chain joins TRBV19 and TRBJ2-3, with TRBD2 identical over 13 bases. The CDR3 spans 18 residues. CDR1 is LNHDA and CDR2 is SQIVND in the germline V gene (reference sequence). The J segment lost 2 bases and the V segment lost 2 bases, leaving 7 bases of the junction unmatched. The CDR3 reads CASSITLAGGSSTDTQYF. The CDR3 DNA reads TGTGCCAGTAGTATAACACTAGCGGGGGGGTCCTCCACAGATACGCAGTATTTT.

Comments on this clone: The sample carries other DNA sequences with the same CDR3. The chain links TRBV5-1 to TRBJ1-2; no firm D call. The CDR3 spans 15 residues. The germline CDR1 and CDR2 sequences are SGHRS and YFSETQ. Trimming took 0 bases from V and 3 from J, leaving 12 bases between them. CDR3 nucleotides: TGCGCCAGCAGCTTGGGTGGTTCTGGGGACTATGGCTACACCTTC. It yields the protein CASSLGGSGDYGYTF. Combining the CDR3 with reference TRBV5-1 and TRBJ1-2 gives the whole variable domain KAGVTQTPRYLIKTRGQQVTLSCSPISGHRSVSWYQQTPGQGLQFLFEYFSETQRNKGNFPGRFSGRQFSNSRSEMNVSTLELGDSALYLCASSLGGSGDYGYTFGSGTRLTVV.

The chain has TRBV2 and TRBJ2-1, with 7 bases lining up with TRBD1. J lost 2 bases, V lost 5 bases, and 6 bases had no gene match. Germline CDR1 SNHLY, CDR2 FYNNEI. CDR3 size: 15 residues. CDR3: CASSHGTAAYNEQFF. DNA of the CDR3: TGTGCCAGCAGTCACGGGACAGCCGCCTACAATGAGCAGTTCTTC.

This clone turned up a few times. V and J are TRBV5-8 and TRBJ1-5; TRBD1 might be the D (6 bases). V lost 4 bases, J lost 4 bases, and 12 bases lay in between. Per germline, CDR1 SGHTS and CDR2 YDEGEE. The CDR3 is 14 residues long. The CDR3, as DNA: TGTGCCAGCAGCACGAGGGGGGCTAATCAGCCCCAGCATTTT. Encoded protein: CASSTRGANQPQHF.

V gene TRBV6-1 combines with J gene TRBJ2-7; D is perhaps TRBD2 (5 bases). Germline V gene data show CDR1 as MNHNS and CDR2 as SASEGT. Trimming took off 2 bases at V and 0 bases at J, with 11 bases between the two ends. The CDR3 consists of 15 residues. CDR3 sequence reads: CASSEIEGSSYEQYF. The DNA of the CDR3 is TGTGCCAGCAGTGAAATCGAGGGTTCCTCCTACGAGCAGTACTTC.

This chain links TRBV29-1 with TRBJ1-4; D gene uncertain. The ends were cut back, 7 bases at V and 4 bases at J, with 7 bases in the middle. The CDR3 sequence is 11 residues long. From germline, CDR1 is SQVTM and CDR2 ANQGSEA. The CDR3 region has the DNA TGCAGCGCTTGGATTAATGAAAAACTGTTTTTT. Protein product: CSAWINEKLFF. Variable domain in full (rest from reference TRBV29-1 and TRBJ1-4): SAVISQKPSRDICQRGTSLTIQCQVDSQVTMMFWYRQQPGQSLTLIATANQGSEATYESGFVIDKFPISRPNLTFSTLTVSNMSPEDSSIYLCSAWINEKLFFGSGTQLSVL.

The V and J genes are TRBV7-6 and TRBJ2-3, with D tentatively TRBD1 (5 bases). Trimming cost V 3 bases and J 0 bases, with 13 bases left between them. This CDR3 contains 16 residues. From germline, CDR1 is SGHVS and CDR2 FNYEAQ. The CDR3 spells CASSLMTAPSTDTQYF. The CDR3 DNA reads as TGTGCCAGCAGCTTGATGACAGCCCCTAGCACAGATACGCAGTATTTT.

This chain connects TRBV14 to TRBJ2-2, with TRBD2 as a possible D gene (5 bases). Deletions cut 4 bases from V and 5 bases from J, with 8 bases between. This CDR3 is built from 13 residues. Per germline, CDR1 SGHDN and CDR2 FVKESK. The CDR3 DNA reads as TGTGCCAGCAGCCTCGGAGGTACCGGGGAGCTGTTTTTT. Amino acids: CASSLGGTGELFF. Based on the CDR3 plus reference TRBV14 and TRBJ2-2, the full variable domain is EAGVTQFPSHSVIEKGQTVTLRCDPISGHDNLYWYRRVMGKEIKFLLHFVKESKQDESGMPNNRFLAERTGGTYSTLKVQPAELEDSGVYFCASSLGGTGELFFGEGSRLTVL.

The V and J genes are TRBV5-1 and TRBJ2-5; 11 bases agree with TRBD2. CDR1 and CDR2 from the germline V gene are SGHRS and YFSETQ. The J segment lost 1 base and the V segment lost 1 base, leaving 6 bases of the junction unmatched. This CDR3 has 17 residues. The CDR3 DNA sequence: TGCGCCAGCAGCTTGAATCCCGGGACTAGCGGCCAAGAGACCCAGTACTTC. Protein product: CASSLNPGTSGQETQYF.

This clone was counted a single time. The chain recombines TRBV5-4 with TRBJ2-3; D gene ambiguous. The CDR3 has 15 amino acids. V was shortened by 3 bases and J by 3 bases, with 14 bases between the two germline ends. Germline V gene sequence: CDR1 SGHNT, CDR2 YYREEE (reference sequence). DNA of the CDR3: TGTGCCAGCAGCTCAACTCCCGGTAGGACAGATACGCAGTATTTT. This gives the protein CASSSTPGRTDTQYF.

The DNA of the CDR3 is TGTGCCAGCAGTGAACTAACCCCCCCCGAGCAGTACTTC. Translated: CASSELTPPEQYF. The chain carries TRBV6-1 and TRBJ2-7; D uncertain. The length of the CDR3 is 13 residues. The germline gives CDR1 MNHNS, CDR2 SASEGT. The V and J ends lost 2 bases and 6 bases respectively, with 11 bases between them.

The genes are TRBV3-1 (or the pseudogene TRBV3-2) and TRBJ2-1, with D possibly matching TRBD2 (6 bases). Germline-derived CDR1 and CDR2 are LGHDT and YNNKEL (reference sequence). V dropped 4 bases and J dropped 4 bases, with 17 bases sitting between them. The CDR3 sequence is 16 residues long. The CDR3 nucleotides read TGTGCCAGCAGCCGCGTAGGGGAGGCAGGTTACAATGAGCAGTTCTTC. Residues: CASSRVGEAGYNEQFF.

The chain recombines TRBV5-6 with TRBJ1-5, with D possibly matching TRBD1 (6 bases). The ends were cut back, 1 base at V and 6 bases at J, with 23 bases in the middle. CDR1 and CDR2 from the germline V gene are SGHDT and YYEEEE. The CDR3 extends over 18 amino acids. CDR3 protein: CASSLFATENPQGQPQHF. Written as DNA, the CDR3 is TGTGCCAGCAGCTTGTTCGCGACAGAAAACCCACAGGGTCAGCCCCAGCATTTT.

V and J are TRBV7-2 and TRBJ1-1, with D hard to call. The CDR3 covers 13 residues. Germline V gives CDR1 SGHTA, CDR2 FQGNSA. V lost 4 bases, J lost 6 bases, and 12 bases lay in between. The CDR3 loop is CASSSAMRAEAFF. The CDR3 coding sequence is TGTGCCAGCAGCTCCGCGATGAGGGCTGAAGCTTTCTTT.

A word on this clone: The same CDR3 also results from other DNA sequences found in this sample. The CDR3 sequence is CASTEQETQYF. CDR3 DNA: TGTGCCAGCACAGAACAAGAGACCCAGTACTTC. The chain is built from TRBV28 and TRBJ2-5; D is undetermined. The CDR3 covers 11 residues. Per germline, CDR1 MDHEN and CDR2 SYDVKM. V was clipped by 7 bases and J by 2 bases, with 5 bases between them. The complete variable domain, with remaining parts taken from reference TRBV28 and TRBJ2-5, reads DVKVTQSSRYLVKRTGEKVFLECVQDMDHENMFWYRQDPGLGLRLIYFSYDVKMKEKGDIPEGYSVSREKKERFSLILESASTNQTSMYLCASTEQETQYFGPGTRLLVL.

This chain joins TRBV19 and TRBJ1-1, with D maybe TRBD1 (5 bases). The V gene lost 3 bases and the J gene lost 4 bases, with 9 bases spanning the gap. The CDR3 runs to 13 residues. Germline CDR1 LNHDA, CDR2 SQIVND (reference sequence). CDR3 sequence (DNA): TGTGCCAGTAGTATCACCGGGGGCACTGAAGCTTTCTTT. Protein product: CASSITGGTEAFF.

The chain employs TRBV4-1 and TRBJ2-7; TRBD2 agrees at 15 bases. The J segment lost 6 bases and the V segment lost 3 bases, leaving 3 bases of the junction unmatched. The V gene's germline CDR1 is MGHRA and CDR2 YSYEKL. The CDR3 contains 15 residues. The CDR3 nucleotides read TGCGCCAGCAGCCACACGGGACTAGCGGGAGGCGAGCAGTACTTC. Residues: CASSHTGLAGGEQYF.